This T cell receptor (beta chain) was found in a study of blood T cell repertoires in COVID-19. Turning to the study itself: Acute and convalescent COVID-19 specimens originated in the United States, Italy and Spain. PBMCs, B-cell-depleted T cells, or T cells were the source of the cDNA or gDNA that made up the material.

In the authors' workflow: Amplification of reference gene primers provided the estimated nucleated cell counts. Libraries were prepared by immunoSEQ multiplex PCR; TCRdb keeps only in-frame clonotypes and omits some of them. From that table come the V and J calls and clone size; the DNA was used to work out D and trimming. The sample gives 250,000 to 300,000 clones, roughly nine tenths of which show up once; 9.5% to 15% is in the top ten. V trimming: 4 bases; J trimming: 7 bases; junction bases outside the gene matches: 11. In germline, CDR1 is SEHNR, CDR2 FQNEAQ (reference sequence). This CDR3 is 16 amino acids long.

The rearrangement links TRBV7-9 to TRBJ2-1, with 9 bases lining up with TRBD2. The sample was peripheral blood. This sequence was found in a woman aged 25-40 years with COVID-19, enrolled during active disease. The CDR3 reads CASSSPPGGGDNEQFF. The CDR3 DNA sequence: TGTGCCAGCAGCTCGCCCCCTGGCGGGGGGGATAATGAGCAGTTCTTC.